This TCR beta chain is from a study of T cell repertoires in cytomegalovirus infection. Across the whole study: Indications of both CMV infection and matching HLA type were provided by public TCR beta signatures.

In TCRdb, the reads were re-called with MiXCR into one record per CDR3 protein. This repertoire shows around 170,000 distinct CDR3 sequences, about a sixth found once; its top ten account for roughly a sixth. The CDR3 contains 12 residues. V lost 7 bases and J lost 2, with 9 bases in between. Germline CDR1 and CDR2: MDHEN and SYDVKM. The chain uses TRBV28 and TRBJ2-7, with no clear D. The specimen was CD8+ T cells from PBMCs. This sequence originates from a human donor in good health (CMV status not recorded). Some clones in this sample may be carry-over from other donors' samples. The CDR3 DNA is TGTGCCAGCATTCCTGGGACCTACGAGCAGTACTTC. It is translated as CASIPGTYEQYF.